One sample yielded the 19 T cell receptor beta chains listed below, sequenced in a study of long-term antiretroviral therapy in people with HIV. An immunoSEQ assay, version v3.0, was performed at survey level. This table comes from immunoSEQ multiplex PCR, and its TCRdb copy is limited to in-frame clones, with some not included. Of more than 35,000 clones in the sample, approximately 94% were seen once. Sequenced material: unsorted PBMCs, taken 4.1 years after starting antiretroviral therapy. These receptors all stem from a woman in her forties or fifties with HIV.

The chain carries TRBV5-1 and TRBJ1-1; D is possibly TRBD1 (5 bases). The V end lost 3 bases, the J end lost 4 bases, and 16 bases lay between the germline ends. Germline assignment: CDR1 SGHRS and CDR2 YFSETQ. The CDR3 covers 15 residues. The CDR3 loop reads CASSSAQEGTTEAFF. CDR3 DNA sequence: TGCGCCAGCAGCTCAGCACAGGAGGGGACCACTGAAGCTTTCTTT.

CDR3 region: CASSVSWTGNGYTF. CDR3 nucleotides: TGTGCCAGCAGCGTATCTTGGACAGGGAATGGCTACACCTTC. The chain recombines TRBV9 with TRBJ1-2; 8 nucleotides align to TRBD1. Trimming at V came to 1 base and at J to 6 bases, leaving 5 bases not matched to a gene. CDR1 and CDR2 from the germline V gene are SGDLS and YYNGEE. The CDR3 has 14 residues.

The chain combines TRBV23-1 with TRBJ1-1; 8 nucleotides match TRBD1. TRBV23-1 is assigned to the ORF class and has an uncertain function. V shed 2 bases and J 0 bases; nucleotides not matched to a gene: 2. This CDR3 spans 15 amino acids. As DNA, the CDR3 is TGCGCCAGCAGTCAAACGACAGGGGTGAACACTGAAGCTTTCTTT. Protein sequence: CASSQTTGVNTEAFF.

This chain uses TRBV30 with TRBJ1-1; a weak D match, TRBD1 (5 bases). V gave up 2 bases and J gave up 5 bases, with 15 bases separating them. Per the germline V gene, CDR1 is GTSNPN and CDR2 is SVGIG (reference sequence). The CDR3 is 14 amino acids. CDR3 region: CAWSTADGGTEAFF. CDR3 nucleotides: TGTGCCTGGAGTACCGCAGATGGGGGGACTGAAGCTTTCTTT.

This chain uses TRBV7-2 with TRBJ2-7, with D perhaps matching TRBD1 (6 bases). Germline V gives CDR1 SGHTA, CDR2 FQGNSA. V shed 1 base and J shed 6 bases, with 16 bases lying between them. The CDR3 covers 15 residues. Written as DNA, the CDR3 is TGTGCCAGCAGCTTAGAACAGGGCGGGCAGCGCGAGCAGTACTTC. It is translated as CASSLEQGGQREQYF.

The chain couples TRBV6-5 to TRBJ2-2, with a possible D match to TRBD1 (6 bases). Germline CDR1 reads MNHEY; CDR2 reads SVGAGI. There are 14 residues in the CDR3. The germline V and J ends were trimmed by 8 bases and 2 bases, with 12 bases remaining between them. The CDR3 loop is CASGRDKNTGELFF. The CDR3, as DNA: TGTGCCAGCGGCCGGGACAAAAACACCGGGGAGCTGTTTTTT.

CDR3 sequence (DNA): TGTGCCTGGATGGAGACCTACGAGCAGTACTTC. Protein: CAWMETYEQYF. The V gene is TRBV30, the J gene TRBJ2-7; the D is unclear. Germline V gene data show CDR1 as GTSNPN and CDR2 as SVGIG (reference sequence). Trimming stripped 4 bases from V and 2 bases from J, with 6 bases between. The CDR3 covers 11 residues.

This chain joins TRBV10-3 and TRBJ2-7; 8 bases agree with TRBD1. The CDR3 extends over 15 amino acids. CDR1 and CDR2 (germline): ENHRY, SYGVKD. J lost 4 bases, V lost 4 bases, and 9 bases had no gene match. CDR3 in amino acids: CAISGTGTGIYEQYF. Written as DNA, the CDR3 is TGTGCCATCAGTGGCACCGGGACAGGAATTTACGAGCAGTACTTC.

The chain uses TRBV4-2 and TRBJ1-3; the D is unclear. Germline values: CDR1 LGHNA, CDR2 YNFKEQ. This CDR3 spans 15 amino acids. Trimming removed 1 base at V and 0 bases at J, with 7 bases between. The CDR3 bases are TGTGCCAGCAGCCAAGTTTTGGCCTCTGGAAACACCATATATTTT. It is translated as CASSQVLASGNTIYF.

This clone occurred once. CDR3 sequence reads: CASSFRQATSSYEQYF. Here the CDR3 DNA reads TGCGCCAGCAGCTTTCGACAGGCAACAAGCTCCTACGAGCAGTACTTC. This chain links TRBV5-1 with TRBJ2-7, with D possibly being TRBD1 (6 bases). This CDR3 has 16 amino acids. Germline V gene data show CDR1 as SGHRS and CDR2 as YFSETQ. Trimming shortened V by 2 bases and J by 0 bases, and 15 bases separated the two germline ends.

The rearrangement uses TRBV4-3 and TRBJ2-2; D is possibly TRBD1 or TRBD2 (5 bases each). The V gene's germline CDR1 is LGHNA and CDR2 YSLEER. Between the trimmed V and J ends, which lost 4 bases and 0 bases, there was a span of 18 bases. The CDR3 is made up of 18 amino acids. The CDR3 here is CASSPRYGDPTNTGELFF. The CDR3 DNA sequence: TGCGCCAGCAGCCCAAGATACGGGGACCCCACGAACACCGGGGAGCTGTTTTTT.

This clone appeared once. The chain employs TRBV5-5 and TRBJ2-7; 10 nucleotides match TRBD1. Per germline, CDR1 SGHKS and CDR2 YYEKEE (reference sequence). J gave up 9 bases and V 4 bases, and 13 bases lay outside the gene matches. The CDR3 totals 15 residues. CDR3 coding DNA: TGTGCCAGCAGCCATGACTGGGGGACAGGGGTAATGCAGTACTTC. Encoded protein: CASSHDWGTGVMQYF. The variable domain in full, with the rest retrieved from reference TRBV5-5 and TRBJ2-7, is DAGVTQSPTHLIKTRGQQVTLRCSPISGHKSVSWYQQVLGQGPQFIFQYYEKEERGRGNFPDRFSARQFPNYSSELNVNALLLGDSALYLCASSHDWGTGVMQYFGPGTRLTVT.

The chain couples TRBV7-2 to TRBJ2-2; the match to TRBD1 covers 9 bases. Germline V gene data show CDR1 as SGHTA and CDR2 as FQGNSA. The CDR3 spans 16 residues. With 2 bases clipped from V and 8 bases from J, the junction kept 9 bases outside the gene matches. This CDR3 reads CASSLTGQGFRGELFF. The CDR3, as DNA: TGTGCCAGCAGCTTAACGGGACAGGGCTTTAGGGGGGAGCTGTTTTTT.

The rearrangement uses TRBV15 and TRBJ1-2; D is unresolved. Trimming shortened V by 5 bases and J by 1 base, and 8 bases separated the two germline ends. The CDR3 loop spans 13 amino acids. In germline, CDR1 is LNHNV, CDR2 YYDKDF (reference sequence). The CDR3 sequence is CATSSRSNYGYTF. In DNA, the CDR3 is TGTGCCACCAGCTCTCGCAGTAACTATGGCTACACCTTC.

The chain joins TRBV6-5 to TRBJ2-3; a weak D match, TRBD1 (7 bases). This CDR3 has 15 amino acids. V shed 7 bases and J shed 5 bases, with 19 bases lying between them. Germline lookup yields CDR1 MNHEY and CDR2 SVGAGI. As DNA, the CDR3 is TGTGCCAGCATTCCAGGGGGGCCCTTTGGAGATACGCAGTATTTT. Its protein is CASIPGGPFGDTQYF.

V is TRBV7-6 and J is TRBJ2-5; tentative D call: TRBD2 (6 bases). Trimming removed 0 bases from V and 0 bases from J, with 8 bases in between. The germline V gene has CDR1 SGHVS and CDR2 FNYEAQ. The length of the CDR3 is 15 residues. CDR3 sequence reads: CASSLAWGDQETQYF. The CDR3, as DNA: TGTGCCAGCAGCTTAGCCTGGGGGGACCAAGAGACCCAGTACTTC.

This clone was recorded only once. One end of the junction varies from germline; a read error may be responsible. The chain uses TRBV7-7 and TRBJ2-2, with TRBD1 matching 8 bases. Germline V gene lookup returns CDR1 SSHAT and CDR2 FNYEAQ (reference sequence). This CDR3 has 15 residues. The CDR3 bases are TGTGCTAGCAGCTTATTGCAGGGGGCTGGCGGGGAGCTGTTTTTT. This gives the protein CASSLLQGAGGELFF.

This rearrangement joins TRBV7-2 to TRBJ2-2; 7 bases are shared with TRBD1. The CDR3 sequence is 15 residues long. Germline CDR1 reads SGHTA; CDR2 reads FQGNSA. The trim removed 5 bases at V and 6 bases at J, leaving 9 bases unmatched. In DNA form, the CDR3 reads TGTGCCAGCAGCCCGGACAGGATATTAGCCGGGGAGCTGTTTTTT. Translation: CASSPDRILAGELFF.

The genes are TRBV18 and TRBJ2-3; D is ambiguous. V lost 8 bases and J lost 2, with 20 bases in between. This CDR3 is built from 16 residues. Germline loops: CDR1 KGHSH, CDR2 LQKENI. CDR3 protein: CASARVSAGFTDTQYF. Here the CDR3 DNA reads TGTGCCAGCGCCCGGGTATCTGCCGGGTTCACAGATACGCAGTATTTT.